Here is one TCR beta chain with its context. What antigen it recognizes has not been identified. No much larger clone exists at a distance of one base, and base qualities are not known. The data derive from a study of vaccination effects on CD4 cells after COVID-19 (dated by TCRdb to between 2021 and 2023). In terms of the full investigation: Across the study, the median time from the second dose to post-vaccine sampling was 72 days (range 14 to 241). Cultures from other donors in the study were sequenced using the Oncomine TCR Beta short-read assay on an Illumina iSeq 100. The full study included some 10 COVID-19 convalescent patients and several SARS-CoV-2-naive healthy vaccine recipients. In both COVID-19 convalescent patients and infection-naive vaccine recipients, the study compared SARS-CoV-2 spike-specific CD4+ TCR repertoires from before mRNA vaccination with those from after it. The paper's findings and limits, for the study overall: At late post-vaccination timepoints, both infection-induced and vaccine-induced clones showed marked clonal contraction, consistent with waning T cell responses. Among healthy vaccine recipients, nearly all vaccine-induced clones were SARS-CoV-2 mono-reactive, and only 1 of 255 was cross-reactive with common cold coronaviruses. The study was limited by a small number of convalescent patients, and early post-infection timepoints were lacking.

Measured from the cysteine to the phenylalanine, the CDR3 is 13 residues long. Left in the record is the CDR3 DNA by itself, 39 bases read in frame from the first base. V is reduced by 5 bases and J by 1 base, leaving a spacing of 8 bases between them. Libraries came from the immunoSEQ multiplex PCR assay. DNA from the cultured, isolated CD4+ T cells was subjected to TCR beta CDR3 sequencing. The authors' analysis ran thus. The analysis removed non-productive TCR sequences, trimmed reads to the CDR3 region, and retained only CDR3s that were 7 or more amino acids long. Antigen-specific clonotypes were identified with the MANAFEST web app by comparing expansion in peptide wells against reference cultures. To be called positive, a clone needed expansion at FDR<0.05 compared with the reference and with all other wells, an odds ratio greater than 5, and a frequency greater than 0.1% in two replicate wells. Cross-reactive clonotypes were defined as significantly expanded in SARS-CoV-2 spike wells and in at least one common cold coronavirus spike condition. Using the stringdist R package, CDR3 similarity was measured by Levenshtein distance, and unrooted trees were constructed with ape in R 3.6.1. The source is immuneACCESS, and TCRdb retained only in-frame sequences with V and J called. Part of the clones is not carried over; for the studies checked, unresolved V genes explain less than half of this, and the remainder is unexplained. That table gives V, J and clone size, and the DNA gave D and trimming. This sample gives over 25,000 clones in total; roughly 80% of them show up just once. In total, the top ten clones hold roughly 1.4% of the sample.

To identify antigen-specific CD4+ T cell clonotypes by their expansion, the ViraFEST assay first stimulated PBMC with viral peptide pools and then applied TCR sequencing. After approximately eleven days of culture, CD4+ T cells were isolated with the EasySep CD4+ T cell isolation kit. Each participant received two doses of an mRNA SARS-CoV-2 vaccine, either BNT162b2 or mRNA-1273. Negative nucleocapsid antibody results before and after vaccination confirmed that the healthy vaccine recipients had no prior SARS-CoV-2 infection. Some 2 million PBMC per well were cultured with approximately 10 ug/ml peptides in IMDM containing about 5% human AB serum, about 10 IU/ml IL-2 and gentamicin. On days 3 and 7, half of the culture medium was replaced with fresh IL-2-containing medium. Unless otherwise noted, each peptide stimulation condition was cultured in triplicate wells. PBMC were separated from whole blood using Ficoll-Paque Plus gradient centrifugation and were then either cryopreserved at -140C or used fresh. Overlapping peptide pools spanned the spike proteins of SARS-CoV-2 and the common cold coronaviruses HCoV-NL63, HCoV-OC43 and HCoV-229E. The QIAamp micro DNA kit was used to extract genomic DNA from the cultured CD4+ T cells.

The material sequenced was CD4+ T cells from PBMCs cultured with HCoV-NL63 spike peptides, taken after COVID-19 vaccination. This sample's cell subset or site label indicates: HCoV-NL63 spike overlapping peptide pool stimulation. This clonotype was obtained from a human donor who received a COVID-19 vaccine. Some clones in this sample may be carry-over from other donors' samples. The chain is encoded by TRBV12-3 or TRBV12-4 joined to TRBJ1-1; matching of 6 bases hints at TRBD1 as the D gene. The nucleotides are TGTGCCAGCAGTAGGACAGCGAACACTGAAGCTTTCTTT. Its protein is CASSRTANTEAFF.